This TCR beta chain was sequenced for a study of cytomegalovirus exposure and HLA in healthy donors listed by TCRdb under 2017. Looking at the study overall: An earlier analysis of roughly 630 of the donors reported 250 to 300 Gb of sequence data and around 110 million unique TCR beta sequences from about 200 million T cells. A later analysis re-examined previously published TCR beta repertoires from just over 650 donors and added high-resolution HLA genotyping to investigate patterns of TCR occurrence. Among the approximately 400 genotyped donors, approximately 76% belonged to the genetic ancestry cluster associated with self-reported Caucasian donors. Genome-wide SNP genotypes for about three fifths of the roughly 700 donors were used in a later genetic analysis, which treated that subset as a discovery cohort. In the later analysis, no new phenotypic data were used to find candidate immune exposures; instead, reliance was placed on TCR beta sequences and their occurrence across donors. HLA typing covered class I and class II loci at four-digit resolution. Across about 370 genotyped donors of the cohort, an average of about 200,000 unique TCR beta nucleotide sequences per donor were sequenced, and roughly 18% of those sequences were non-productive. Along with the roughly 700-subject first cohort, a separate validation cohort of over 90 different subjects was used. Typing coverage differed by locus: A, B, C, DRB1 and DQB1 were typed in about 629-640 donors, DQA1 in about 500, DPA1 in 600 to 610, and DPB1 in 400 to 480. Because of strong linkage in the cohort, five DR-DQ haplotypes were treated as single units for association and clustering. In an earlier analysis of around 540 of the donors, high-throughput TCR beta sequencing was used to judge whether each TCR beta V gene segment behaved as functional or pseudogenic. High-throughput TCR immunosequencing, statistical association of individual TCRs with disease status, and machine learning were combined to predict cytomegalovirus infection status. An early release that covered about 600 HLA-typed donors contained about 300 gigabases of sequencing data and 75 million to 100 million unique TCR sequences. Donor age, sex, ethnicity and CMV serostatus were collected together with the repertoire data. Using immunosequencing, the study profiled T cell repertoires from about 650 subjects and related those repertoires to cytomegalovirus serostatus. Every discovery cohort repertoire had been produced on one sequencing platform. The study was designed to test whether signatures of past pathogen exposure could be identified by cataloging public T cell receptors.

A remark on this clone: The antigen it binds to is not known. Base-call qualities are not available, and no considerably larger clone is one nucleotide away.

Library preparation used the immunoSEQ multiplex PCR assay. For the multiplex PCR, a mixture combining 60 forward primers for TCR Vbeta segments and 13 reverse primers for TCR Jbeta segments was used. The CDR3 region of rearranged TCR beta genes was amplified from genomic DNA by a multiplex PCR assay. The amplified TCR beta libraries were sequenced on the Illumina HiSeq System as 87-base-pair reads. In the source study's methods: A later analysis tallied around 80 million unique TCR beta chains across the 666 repertoires, and some 12 million of those chains were shared by two or more donors. Raw reads were error-corrected and collapsed into unique sequences by a nearest-neighbor algorithm in which closely related sequences were merged to remove PCR and sequencing errors. CDR3 sequences were aligned to IMGT reference sequences to assign V, D and J gene segments. For a sequence to be retained, a match of at least six nucleotides was required to both a V gene segment and a J gene segment. A rearrangement counted as productive if the CDR3 had no stop codons and remained in frame with V and J, and every other rearrangement counted as non-productive. Following IMGT convention, CDR3 was defined as the stretch from the second conserved V-encoded cysteine to the conserved J-encoded phenylalanine. The earlier analysis of about 640 of the donors excluded any sequence lacking an unambiguous match to a single V gene segment. An earlier analysis of 587 of the donors classified V segments as functional when productive rearrangements were above 56.7% and as segregating when the standard deviation between donors was above 5%. To diagnose cytomegalovirus status from the catalog of TCR beta chain sequences, a statistical classification framework was built. In a later analysis, V and J genes were assigned by comparing TCR nucleotide sequences against IMGT/GENE-DB human TR gene sequences. In a later analysis, CDR3 sequences and most-parsimonious VDJ recombination scenarios were assigned using the TCRdist pipeline. In a later analysis, each TCR beta chain was defined by its CDR3 amino acid sequence together with its V-gene family, and reads without a unique V-gene family were excluded. A later analysis removed several hundred highly shared, low-generation-probability nucleotide sequences to deal with suspected cross-contamination and a sequencing artifact. For each public chain, a later analysis derived a clonal expansion index from normalized ranks of inferred template counts within each repertoire. Generation probabilities in a later analysis came from a VDJ recombination model fitted to out-of-frame rearrangements, and those results were checked against IGoR. A later analysis scored TCR-TCR, TCR-HLA and TCR-CMV co-occurrence with hypergeometric tests, applying a repertoire-size bias correction to TCR pairs. In a later analysis, false discovery rates were estimated by permuting HLA or CMV assignments 20 times. In a later analysis, co-occurring TCRs were grouped using DBSCAN, with TCRdist sequence similarity added in when clustering inside HLA-allele-positive subsets. For co-occurrence clustering, repertoires with fewer than 30,000 or more than 120,000 public chains were excluded, along with five repertoires with anomalous nucleotide sharing. In TCRdb, the immuneACCESS table is reduced to in-frame sequences with V and J assigned. These tables do not hold every clone; where another copy was compared, an unresolved V gene accounts for under half, and the others remain unexplained. From that table come the V and J calls and clone size; the DNA was used to work out D and trimming. Counted in this sample were about 160,000 clones; roughly 80% of them appeared once. The ten most abundant clones make up 1.1% to 1.5% of the sample.

Beyond this particular receptor, the publication reports: Compared with equally common non-associated chains, HLA-associated TCR beta chains in a later analysis were more clonally expanded and had lower generation probabilities. A later genetic analysis associated a missense DCLRE1C variant with V-gene and J-gene trimming of TCR beta chains, and an independent cohort replicated the association. The authors suggested that the approach could potentially be extended to other disease states and immunological phenotypes. Correlated functional status among segregating V segments might be attributable to linkage disequilibrium, but an unknown experimental factor could not be ruled out. According to a later analysis, most CMV-associated TCR beta chains appeared to be HLA-restricted, and the HLA associations seemed to be driven largely by CMV exposure. The presence/absence analyses assumed that sequencing depth was roughly uniform across donors, and that assumption may not be true. A further reported finding was that TCR beta sequences accurately predicted the HLA-A and HLA-B alleles for most subjects in the first cohort. Most TCR sequences were observed very rarely across donors, whereas some public TCRs were present in many individuals. The classifier was reported to diagnose cytomegalovirus status with high specificity and sensitivity in both the original cohort and the validation cohort. Only TCR beta chains were sequenced in this cohort, and the absence of alpha or paired-chain data limited detectable features. Several of the top co-occurrence clusters appeared to be linked to parvovirus B19, influenza, CMV and Epstein-Barr virus, according to a later analysis. Compared with the approximately 670-donor mean, donors in an Asian-associated ancestry cluster had fewer N-insertions in productive TCRs, according to a later genetic analysis. CMV serostatus was the only immune exposure information available for the cohort. HLA typing was unavailable for some donors at each locus, so association tests used only the typed subset. In a later analysis, the rate of TCR association differed among HLA loci, with DRB1 alleles having the most associated TCRs and HLA-C alleles having the fewest. About 17 rarely observed V segments, including chromosome 9 orphons, were excluded from the earlier analysis of approximately 500 of the donors because counts were too low. A cluster of highly shared sequence variants was judged likely to represent a technical artifact of the sequencing pipeline. The 87-base-pair reads could not distinguish some IMGT-functional V segments, including TRBV6-2 and TRBV6-3, so those segments were excluded. The study gave a list of 150 to 200 TCR beta chains associated with cytomegalovirus. Three of the identified cytomegalovirus-associated TCR beta chains were confirmed in vitro to be specific for cytomegalovirus antigens. In an earlier analysis of under 600 of the donors, most TCR beta V segments were observed in productive rearrangements about 87% or about 30% of the time, broadly matching IMGT annotations. At a false discovery rate of 0.05, a later analysis linked roughly 17,000 TCR beta sequences to specific HLA alleles. When HLA alleles, especially DR and DQ, strongly co-occurred, attributing TCR associations to individual alleles was difficult.

The cohort was made up of 666 healthy bone marrow donors. All cohort members were sampled while nominally healthy, although unrecorded immune exposures were likely present. The donor tested CMV seronegative and was one of the 352 seronegative cohort members. Each donor provided a peripheral blood sample, and peripheral blood mononuclear cells were used for TCR beta sequencing. Genomic DNA was extracted from the blood cell samples with the Qiagen DNeasy Blood Extraction Kit. The CDR3, from cysteine to phenylalanine, totals 12 residues. Only the CDR3 DNA is retained, 36 bases long and in frame from the first base. A distance of 9 bases separates the germline ends of V and J, which lose 2 bases and 6 bases respectively. The germline V gene (reference sequence) provides CDR1 SGHNT and CDR2 YYREEE.

The rearranged chain carries TRBV5-4 and TRBJ2-7; the D gene is perhaps TRBD1, on 5 matching bases. Input material: PBMCs. This sequence was found in a young woman in good health and CMV-seronegative. The CDR3 sequence is CASSFRAAEQYF. In nucleotide form, the sequence is TGTGCCAGCAGCTTCAGGGCAGCCGAGCAGTACTTC.